This T cell receptor (beta chain) was sequenced in a study of blood T cell repertoires in COVID-19. The wider study: PBMCs, B-cell-depleted T cells, or T cells were the source of the cDNA or gDNA that made up the material.

With V trimmed by 3 bases and J by 0 bases, 10 bases remained unmatched. Germline CDR1 MDHEN, CDR2 SYDVKM. The CDR3 covers 19 residues. Profiled with immunoSEQ multiplex PCR; TCRdb holds only in-frame clones, not every one. Of 150,000 to 200,000 clones in the sample, around 80% were seen once. The chain uses TRBV28 and TRBJ1-3; the match to TRBD1 covers 11 bases. Material: peripheral blood. This TCR came from a woman in her 70s with COVID-19, enrolled during active disease. CDR3 sequence reads: CASSFTGTGGDLSGNTIYF. The CDR3 nucleotides read TGTGCCAGCAGTTTTACCGGGACAGGGGGTGATCTCTCTGGAAACACCATATATTTT. The variable domain in full, with the rest retrieved from reference TRBV28 and TRBJ1-3, is DVKVTQSSRYLVKRTGEKVFLECVQDMDHENMFWYRQDPGLGLRLIYFSYDVKMKEKGDIPEGYSVSREKKERFSLILESASTNQTSMYLCASSFTGTGGDLSGNTIYFGEGSWLTVV.